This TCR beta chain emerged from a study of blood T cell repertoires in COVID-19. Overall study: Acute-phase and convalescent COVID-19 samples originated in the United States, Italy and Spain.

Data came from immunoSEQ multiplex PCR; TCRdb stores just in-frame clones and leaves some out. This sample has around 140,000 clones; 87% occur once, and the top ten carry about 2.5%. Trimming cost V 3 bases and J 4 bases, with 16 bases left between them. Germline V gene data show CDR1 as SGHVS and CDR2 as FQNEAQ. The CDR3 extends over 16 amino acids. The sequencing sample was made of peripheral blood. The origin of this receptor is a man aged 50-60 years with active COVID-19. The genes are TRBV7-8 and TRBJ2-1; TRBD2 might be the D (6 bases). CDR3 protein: CASSFVLALRYNEQFF. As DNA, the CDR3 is TGTGCCAGCAGCTTTGTACTAGCTTTGAGATACAATGAGCAGTTCTTC.